The 25 T cell receptor beta chains listed next were all sequenced from one sample in a study of blood T cells in healthy people across ages. Through a sample-barcoded 5' primer and a J-beta primer mix, a second PCR was run for about 6 to 12 cycles. TCRdb recomputed calls from the 5' RACE reads with MiXCR, one row per CDR3 protein. Among about 970,000 distinct CDR3 sequences listed, approximately 50% were seen once. The sample taken for sequencing was blood. The receptors were gathered from a woman aged 60-75 years in good health.

The V and J genes are TRBV28 and TRBJ1-5, with D possibly TRBD1 on 5 matching bases. V was pared by 11 bases and J by 3 bases, with 14 bases between. The CDR3 consists of 13 residues. Per the germline V gene, CDR1 is MDHEN and CDR2 is SYDVKM. CDR3 bases: TGTGCCTGGGGCGGACGGAACAATCAGCCCCAGCATTTT. Translation: CAWGGRNNQPQHF.

The chain joins TRBV30 to TRBJ1-2; possible D gene TRBD1, 5 bases. The CDR3 extends over 11 amino acids. CDR1 and CDR2 from the germline V gene are GTSNPN and SVGIG (reference sequence). The germline V and J ends were trimmed by 5 bases and 6 bases, with 10 bases remaining between them. The CDR3 loop is CAWDRGNGYTF. In DNA, the CDR3 is TGTGCCTGGGATAGGGGAAATGGCTACACCTTC. The whole variable domain, filled in from reference TRBV30 and TRBJ1-2, reads SQTIHQWPATLVQPVGSPLSLECTVEGTSNPNLYWYRQAAGRGLQLLFYSVGIGQISSEVPQNLSASRPQDRQFILSSKKLLLSDSGFYLCAWDRGNGYTFGSGTRLTVV.

This clonotype has at least ten counts. The CDR3 here is CSVGRGLGVYGYTF. Here the CDR3 DNA reads TGCAGCGTTGGACGGGGATTAGGGGTCTATGGCTACACCTTC. The chain couples TRBV29-1 to TRBJ1-2; weak D call: TRBD1 (5 bases). The germline CDR1 and CDR2 sequences are SQVTM and ANQGSEA. CDR3 length: 14 residues. V lost 4 bases and J lost 4, with 16 bases in between.

This clonotype was seen only a few times. This CDR3 is CASSGLAANTGELFF. CDR3 nucleotide sequence: TGTGCCAGCAGTGGACTAGCGGCGAACACCGGGGAGCTGTTTTTT. This chain links TRBV6-2 or TRBV6-3 with TRBJ2-2; TRBD2 aligns across 10 bases. The CDR3 runs 15 residues. CDR1 is MNHEY and CDR2 is SVGEGT in the germline V gene. Trimming at V came to 5 bases and at J to 0 bases, leaving 0 bases not matched to a gene.

This chain connects TRBV12-3 or TRBV12-4 to TRBJ1-1, with a tentative D call TRBD1 (5 bases). V lost 7 bases and J lost 5, with 20 bases in between. There are 15 residues in the CDR3. CDR3 nucleotide sequence: TGTGCCAGCACACCCAAGGGCAGGGAGGGGACTGAAGCTTTCTTT. This codes for CASTPKGREGTEAFF.

This clonotype was detected only a few times. The V call is TRBV10-3, the J call TRBJ2-7, with D perhaps matching TRBD1 (6 bases). The CDR3 contains 14 residues. Germline V gene lookup returns CDR1 ENHRY and CDR2 SYGVKD. V was clipped by 6 bases and J by 1 base, with 13 bases between them. The DNA of the CDR3 is TGTGCCATCAGGAAACAGGGTCGGTCCTACGAGCAGTACTTC. Translation gives CAIRKQGRSYEQYF.

J is TRBJ2-2 and V is TRBV5-1; TRBD1 matches at 7 bases. Germline CDR1 SGHRS, CDR2 YFSETQ. V trimming: 7 bases; J trimming: 0 bases; junction bases outside the gene matches: 6. This CDR3 has 15 residues. CDR3 sequence: CASARGTANTGELFF. The CDR3 DNA is TGCGCCAGCGCCCGAGGGACAGCGAACACCGGGGAGCTGTTTTTT. Together with reference TRBV5-1 and TRBJ2-2, the CDR3 gives the full variable domain: KAGVTQTPRYLIKTRGQQVTLSCSPISGHRSVSWYQQTPGQGLQFLFEYFSETQRNKGNFPGRFSGRQFSNSRSEMNVSTLELGDSALYLCASARGTANTGELFFGEGSRLTVL.

This chain joins TRBV19 and TRBJ2-6; D gene ambiguous. Deletions cut 8 bases from V and 4 bases from J, with 12 bases between. The CDR3 extends over 14 amino acids. Germline-derived CDR1 and CDR2 are LNHDA and SQIVND (reference sequence). The CDR3 nucleotides read TGTGCCAGTGCTTTGTCGTCGGGGGCCAACGTCCTGACTTTC. Protein product: CASALSSGANVLTF.

The chain links TRBV4-1 to TRBJ2-4; D is undetermined. Germline V gene sequence: CDR1 MGHRA, CDR2 YSYEKL. The V gene lost 0 bases and the J gene lost 13 bases, with 22 bases spanning the gap. The CDR3 has 16 amino acids. CDR3 residues: CASSQDAPPDFNEQYF. CDR3 bases: TGCGCCAGCAGCCAAGATGCCCCCCCCGACTTCAATGAGCAGTACTTC.

This clonotype was observed a few times. This chain joins TRBV4-1 and TRBJ2-1; TRBD2 aligns across 8 bases. The CDR3 has 15 residues. Germline V gene sequence: CDR1 MGHRA, CDR2 YSYEKL. V shed 5 bases, J shed 6 bases, and the junction held 9 bases outside the gene matches. The CDR3 region has the DNA TGCGCCAGCAGCTTACTAGCGGCCCCTGGCAATGAGCAGTTCTTC. This gives the protein CASSLLAAPGNEQFF.

This chain links TRBV6-6 with TRBJ1-6; D call uncertain. Germline V lookup: CDR1 MNHNY, CDR2 SVGAGI (reference sequence). Trimming stripped 2 bases from V and 10 bases from J, with 12 bases between. The CDR3 loop spans 14 amino acids. In DNA form, the CDR3 reads TGTGCCAGCAGTTACGCGATGAGTCTCTCACCCCTCCACTTT. Translating it yields CASSYAMSLSPLHF.

V gene TRBV5-6 combines with J gene TRBJ2-3, with 8 nucleotides matching TRBD2. The V and J ends lost 0 bases and 4 bases, in that order; junction bases with no gene match: 4. The length of the CDR3 is 15 residues. Germline V gives CDR1 SGHDT, CDR2 YYEEEE. CDR3 region: CASSLGTSFADTQYF. CDR3 in DNA: TGTGCCAGCAGCTTGGGGACTAGCTTCGCAGATACGCAGTATTTT.

The chain recombines TRBV12-3 or TRBV12-4 with TRBJ2-5; 7 bases match TRBD1. The end of the DNA is better explained by TRBJ2-7, so the J call may be wrong. The CDR3 sequence is 15 residues long. The CDR3 nucleotides read TGTGCCAGCAGTATAACAGGGGCCCTCATCTACGAGCAGTACTTC. As protein: CASSITGALIYEQYF.

This clonotype was seen only once. The gene calls are TRBV11-2 and TRBJ2-5; no clear D gene. This CDR3 has 12 amino acids. CDR1 and CDR2 (germline): SGHAT, FQNNGV. V dropped 1 base and J dropped 13 bases, with 13 bases sitting between them. The CDR3 DNA reads as TGTGCCAGCAGCTTAGGGCTCTACGAGCGGTACTTC. Amino acids: CASSLGLYERYF.

The chain has TRBV12-3 or TRBV12-4 and TRBJ2-1; 8 nucleotides agree with TRBD1. The CDR3 sequence is 16 residues long. Trimming at V came to 7 bases and at J to 7 bases, leaving 15 bases not matched to a gene. CDR3 loop: CASTPWGQVLSNEQFF. CDR3 sequence (DNA): TGTGCCAGCACGCCCTGGGGACAGGTATTGTCGAATGAGCAGTTCTTC.

The gene calls are TRBV27 and TRBJ2-5; 7 bases line up with TRBD2. The J call may be wrong; the DNA end is better matched by TRBJ2-7. Germline CDR1 is MNHEY and CDR2 is SMNVEV (reference sequence). The CDR3 is made up of 15 amino acids. The CDR3: CASSLSIGAGDEQYF. In nucleotides, the CDR3 is TGTGCCAGCAGTTTATCGATTGGGGCGGGGGACGAGCAGTACTTC.

The chain employs TRBV10-2 and TRBJ2-1, with D perhaps matching TRBD2 (7 bases). CDR1 and CDR2 from the germline V gene are WSHSY and SAAADI. The CDR3 length is 16 residues. Deletions cut 2 bases from V and 4 bases from J, with 15 bases between. Here the CDR3 DNA reads TGCGCCAGCAGTGAGATGGGGGAGGGGGTTTACAATGAGCAGTTCTTC. Amino acid sequence: CASSEMGEGVYNEQFF.

A note on this clonotype: The germline gene is not matched at one end of the junction; a read error may be the cause. V gene TRBV12-3 or TRBV12-4 combines with J gene TRBJ2-3; no clear D gene. The CDR3 sequence is 12 residues long. CDR3: CASSFRVDAQYF. DNA for the CDR3: TGTGCCAGCAGTTTCAGAGTAGATGCGCAGTATTTT.

The rearrangement joins TRBV27 to TRBJ2-7, with TRBD2 matching 14 bases. Germline-derived CDR1 and CDR2 are MNHEY and SMNVEV (reference sequence). The V and J ends lost 4 bases and 2 bases, in that order; junction bases with no gene match: 4. CDR3 length equals 16 residues. The CDR3 spells CASSYGTSGRTYEQYF. The DNA for the CDR3 is TGTGCCAGCAGTTACGGGACTAGCGGGAGAACCTACGAGCAGTACTTC.

V usage is TRBV6-1 and J usage is TRBJ1-5; D not resolved. The CDR3 contains 16 residues. The V and J ends lost 1 base and 2 bases respectively, with 12 bases between them. Germline V CDR1 and CDR2: MNHNS, SASEGT. The DNA of the CDR3 is TGTGCCAGCAGTGAAGTCCCCCACCGGGGCAATCAGCCCCAGCATTTT. This translates into CASSEVPHRGNQPQHF.

This clonotype was found a few times. The rearrangement links TRBV20-1 to TRBJ2-2, with D unresolved. The CDR3 sequence is 16 residues long. Germline V CDR1 and CDR2: DFQATT, SNEGSKA (reference sequence). V was pared by 4 bases and J by 3 bases, with 18 bases between. The CDR3 loop reads CSAIVTSRRHTGELFF. CDR3 DNA sequence: TGCAGTGCTATAGTCACATCCCGGAGACACACCGGGGAGCTGTTTTTT.

This clonotype was observed once. The chain combines TRBV10-2 with TRBJ2-1, with D perhaps TRBD2 (5 bases). The CDR3 is 14 amino acids. The ends were cut back, 6 bases at V and 6 bases at J, with 15 bases in the middle. CDR1 and CDR2 from the germline V gene are WSHSY and SAAADI. The chain's CDR3 is CASRHGLALNEQFF. CDR3 bases: TGCGCCAGCAGGCACGGGCTAGCCCTCAATGAGCAGTTCTTC.

This chain uses TRBV7-2 with TRBJ2-5, with TRBD1 identical over 10 bases. The CDR3 loop spans 16 amino acids. J gave up 4 bases and V 5 bases, and 10 bases lay outside the gene matches. Per the germline V gene, CDR1 is SGHTA and CDR2 is FQGNSA. Written as DNA, the CDR3 is TGTGCCAGCAGCCTACAGGACAGGGGGGGAGGAGAGACCCAGTACTTC. Protein sequence: CASSLQDRGGGETQYF.

The chain has TRBV5-8 and TRBJ1-3, with TRBD1 matching over 11 bases. The V segment lost 4 bases and the J segment 4 bases; nucleotides outside the gene matches: 4. The CDR3 contains 15 residues. Germline assignment: CDR1 SGHTS and CDR2 YDEGEE. CDR3 region: CASSRGQGAGNTIYF. DNA for the CDR3: TGTGCCAGCAGCAGAGGACAGGGGGCCGGAAACACCATATATTTT.

The gene calls are TRBV20-1 and TRBJ1-5, with 7 positions matching TRBD1. The CDR3 contains 14 residues. After removal of 3 bases from V and 5 bases from J, the junction contained 7 bases not matched to a gene. Germline assignment: CDR1 DFQATT and CDR2 SNEGSKA (reference sequence). The CDR3 DNA is TGCAGTGCTAGGACTCCAGGGGGGTATCAGCCCCAGCATTTT. Translation gives CSARTPGGYQPQHF.